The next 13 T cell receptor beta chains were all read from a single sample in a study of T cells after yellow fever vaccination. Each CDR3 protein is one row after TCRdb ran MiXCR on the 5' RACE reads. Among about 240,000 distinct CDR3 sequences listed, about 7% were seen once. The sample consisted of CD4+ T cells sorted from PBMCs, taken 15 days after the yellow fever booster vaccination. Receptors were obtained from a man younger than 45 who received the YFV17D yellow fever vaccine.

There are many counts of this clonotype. The CDR3 reads CASSSETGELFF. DNA for the CDR3: TGTGCCAGCAGTTCGGAGACCGGGGAGCTGTTTTTT. The V call is TRBV6-5, the J call TRBJ2-2; D is ambiguous. This CDR3 contains 12 residues. Germline V gives CDR1 MNHEY, CDR2 SVGAGI. The germline V and J ends were trimmed by 4 bases and 5 bases, with 5 bases remaining between them.

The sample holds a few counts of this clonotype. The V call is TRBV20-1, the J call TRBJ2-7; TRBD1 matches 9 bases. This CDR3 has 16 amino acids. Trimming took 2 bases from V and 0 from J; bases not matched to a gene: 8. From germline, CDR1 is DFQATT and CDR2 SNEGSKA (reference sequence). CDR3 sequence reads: CSARSPTGGSSYEQYF. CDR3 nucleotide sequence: TGCAGTGCTAGATCCCCGACAGGGGGTAGCTCCTACGAGCAGTACTTC.

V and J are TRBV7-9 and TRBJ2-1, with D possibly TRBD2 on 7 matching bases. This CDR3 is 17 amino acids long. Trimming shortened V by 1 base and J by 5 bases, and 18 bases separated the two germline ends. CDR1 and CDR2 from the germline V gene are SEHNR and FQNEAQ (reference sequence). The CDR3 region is CASSLGGGGKRDNEQFF. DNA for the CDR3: TGTGCCAGCAGCTTAGGAGGCGGGGGCAAGCGGGACAATGAGCAGTTCTTC.

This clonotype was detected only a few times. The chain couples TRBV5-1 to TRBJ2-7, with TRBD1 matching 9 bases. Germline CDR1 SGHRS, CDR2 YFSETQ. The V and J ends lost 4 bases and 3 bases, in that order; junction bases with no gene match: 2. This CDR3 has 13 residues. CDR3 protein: CASSVDRGYEQYF. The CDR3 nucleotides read TGCGCCAGCAGCGTGGACAGGGGCTACGAGCAGTACTTC.

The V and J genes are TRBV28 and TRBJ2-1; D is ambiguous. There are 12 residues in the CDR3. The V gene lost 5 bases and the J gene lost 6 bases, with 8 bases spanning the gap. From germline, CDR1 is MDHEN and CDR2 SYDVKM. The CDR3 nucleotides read TGTGCCAGCAGTCAAGGGCGCAATGAGCAGTTCTTC. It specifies CASSQGRNEQFF.

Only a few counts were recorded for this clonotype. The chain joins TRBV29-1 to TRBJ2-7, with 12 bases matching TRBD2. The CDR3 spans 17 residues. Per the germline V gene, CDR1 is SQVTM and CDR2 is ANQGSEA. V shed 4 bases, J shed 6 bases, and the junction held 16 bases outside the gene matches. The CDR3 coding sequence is TGCAGCGTTGTTCCTAGCGGGAGGGCCTTGGAATCGGGCGAGCAGTACTTC. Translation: CSVVPSGRALESGEQYF.

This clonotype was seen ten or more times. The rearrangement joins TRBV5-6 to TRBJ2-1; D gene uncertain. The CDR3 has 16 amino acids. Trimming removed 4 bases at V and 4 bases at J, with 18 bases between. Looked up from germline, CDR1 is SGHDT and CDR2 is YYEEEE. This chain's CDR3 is CASSMYPGRSYNEQFF. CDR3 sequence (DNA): TGTGCCAGCAGCATGTACCCGGGCCGTAGTTACAATGAGCAGTTCTTC.

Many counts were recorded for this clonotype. CDR3 sequence (DNA): TGTGCCAGCAGCGCAGATGTTCAGCCCCAGCATTTT. Translation gives CASSADVQPQHF. The chain is built from TRBV7-9 and TRBJ1-5; no reliable D call. This CDR3 comprises 12 residues. Deletions cut 5 bases from V and 6 bases from J, with 8 bases between. CDR1 SEHNR and CDR2 FQNEAQ come from the germline V gene (reference sequence).

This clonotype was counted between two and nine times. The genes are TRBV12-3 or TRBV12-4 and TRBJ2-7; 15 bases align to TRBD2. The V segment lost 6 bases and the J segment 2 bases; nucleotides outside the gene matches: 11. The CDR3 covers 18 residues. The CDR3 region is CASSRGLAGGPTTYEQYF. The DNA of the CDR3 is TGTGCCAGCAGCCGTGGACTAGCGGGAGGGCCGACCACCTACGAGCAGTACTTC.

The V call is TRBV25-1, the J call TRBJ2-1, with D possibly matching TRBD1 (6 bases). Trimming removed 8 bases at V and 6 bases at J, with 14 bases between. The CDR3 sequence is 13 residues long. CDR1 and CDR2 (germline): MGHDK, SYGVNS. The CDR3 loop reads CASQGMGVNEQFF. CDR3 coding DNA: TGTGCCAGCCAGGGGATGGGAGTCAATGAGCAGTTCTTC.

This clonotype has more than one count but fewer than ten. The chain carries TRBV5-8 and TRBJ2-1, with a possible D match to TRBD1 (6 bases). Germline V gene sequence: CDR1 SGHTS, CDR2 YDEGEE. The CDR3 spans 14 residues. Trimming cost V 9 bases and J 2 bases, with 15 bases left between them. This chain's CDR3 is CATSQGTTYNEQFF. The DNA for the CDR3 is TGTGCCACCTCACAGGGAACGACCTACAATGAGCAGTTCTTC.

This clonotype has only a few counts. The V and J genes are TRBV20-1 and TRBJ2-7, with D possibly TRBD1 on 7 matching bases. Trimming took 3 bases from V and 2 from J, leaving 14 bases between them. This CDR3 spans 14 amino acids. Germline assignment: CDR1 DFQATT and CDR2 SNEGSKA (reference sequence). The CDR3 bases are TGCAGTGCTAGGGCGGGACAGAACCCCTACGAGCAGTACTTC. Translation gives CSARAGQNPYEQYF.

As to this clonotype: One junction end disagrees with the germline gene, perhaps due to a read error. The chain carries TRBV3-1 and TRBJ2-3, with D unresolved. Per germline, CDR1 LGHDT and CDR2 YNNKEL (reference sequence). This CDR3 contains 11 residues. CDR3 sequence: CASSQDSLTDF. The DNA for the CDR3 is TGTGCCAGCAGCCAAGATTCTCTGACGGATTTT.